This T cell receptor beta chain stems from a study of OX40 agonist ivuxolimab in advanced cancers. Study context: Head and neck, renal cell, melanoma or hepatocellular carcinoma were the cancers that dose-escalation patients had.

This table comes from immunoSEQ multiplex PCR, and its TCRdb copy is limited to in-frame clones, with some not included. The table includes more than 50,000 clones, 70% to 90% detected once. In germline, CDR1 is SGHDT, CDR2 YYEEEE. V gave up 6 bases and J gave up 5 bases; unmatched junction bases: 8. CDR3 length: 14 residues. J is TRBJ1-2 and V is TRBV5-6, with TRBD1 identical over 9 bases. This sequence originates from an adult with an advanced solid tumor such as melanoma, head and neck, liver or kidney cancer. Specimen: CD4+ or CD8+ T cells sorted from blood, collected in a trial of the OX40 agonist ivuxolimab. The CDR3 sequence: CASNQQGARYGYTF. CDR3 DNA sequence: TGTGCCAGCAACCAACAGGGGGCAAGATATGGCTACACCTTC.